The T cell receptor (beta chain) described here comes from a study of blood T cell repertoires in COVID-19. Study as a whole: Researchers got acute and convalescent COVID-19 samples from the United States, Italy and Spain. PBMCs, B-cell-depleted T cells, or T cells provided the cDNA or gDNA that made up the material.

The CDR3 consists of 11 residues. V shed 6 bases and J shed 5 bases, with 8 bases lying between them. Per germline, CDR1 DFQATT and CDR2 SNEGSKA (reference sequence). Those enrolled in Seattle joined during active infection and were followed longitudinally afterward. Study processing details: Reference gene primer amplification yielded estimated nucleated cell counts. Some clones are missing from TCRdb's copy, which holds only in-frame ones; the method was immunoSEQ multiplex PCR. From that table come the V and J calls and clone size; the DNA was used to work out D and trimming. The table shows about 240,000 clones, with roughly 79% occurring only once.

The V call is TRBV20-1, the J call TRBJ2-1; no definite D call. The clonotype comes from a woman aged 80 or older with COVID-19, enrolled during active disease. The source material was peripheral blood. The CDR3 nucleotides are TGCAGTGCAACCAGAAACAATGAGCAGTTCTTC. Residues: CSATRNNEQFF.